The present entry profiles one T cell receptor beta chain with its context. Germline CDR1 and CDR2: SNHLY and FYNNEI. This CDR3 spans 15 amino acids. The V and J ends lost 3 bases and 0 bases respectively, with 11 bases between them. This entry belongs to a study of cytomegalovirus exposure and HLA in healthy donors. Sequencing was performed with immunoSEQ multiplex PCR; in TCRdb, only in-frame clones are kept and a portion is missing. The sample carries some 170,000 clones, around 82% recorded once. This chain links TRBV2 with TRBJ1-1; D possibly corresponds to TRBD1 (6 bases). The sample consisted of PBMCs. The sequence came from a man aged 30 to 45 in good health and CMV-seropositive. CDR3 DNA sequence: TGTGCCAGCAGTGAGTCGACAGGAGTGAACACTGAAGCTTTCTTT. Protein: CASSESTGVNTEAFF.